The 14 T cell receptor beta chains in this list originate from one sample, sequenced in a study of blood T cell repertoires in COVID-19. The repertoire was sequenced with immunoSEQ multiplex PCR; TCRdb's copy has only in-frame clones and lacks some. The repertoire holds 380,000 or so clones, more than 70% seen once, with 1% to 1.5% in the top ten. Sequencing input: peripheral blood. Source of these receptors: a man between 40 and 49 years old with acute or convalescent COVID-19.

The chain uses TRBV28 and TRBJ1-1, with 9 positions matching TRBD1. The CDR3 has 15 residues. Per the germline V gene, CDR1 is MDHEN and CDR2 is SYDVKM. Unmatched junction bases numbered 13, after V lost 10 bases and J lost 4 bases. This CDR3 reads CATVPGDREITEAFF. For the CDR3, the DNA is TGTGCCACAGTCCCTGGGGACAGGGAGATCACTGAAGCTTTCTTT.

CDR3 amino acids: CASSPGGLAYYEQYF. CDR3 bases: TGTGCCAGCAGCCCGGGGGGACTAGCGTATTACGAGCAGTACTTC. The rearrangement links TRBV9 to TRBJ2-7, with 10 bases that match TRBD2. Trimming cost V 4 bases and J 4 bases; bases outside gene matches: 8. The CDR3 totals 15 residues. Germline V lookup: CDR1 SGDLS, CDR2 YYNGEE.

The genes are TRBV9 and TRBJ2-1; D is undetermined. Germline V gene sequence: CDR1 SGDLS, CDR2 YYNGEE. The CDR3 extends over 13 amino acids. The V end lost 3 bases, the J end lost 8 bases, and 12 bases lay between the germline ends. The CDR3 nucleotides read TGTGCCAGCAGCGGAACATTCCCCCATGAGCAGTTCTTC. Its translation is CASSGTFPHEQFF.

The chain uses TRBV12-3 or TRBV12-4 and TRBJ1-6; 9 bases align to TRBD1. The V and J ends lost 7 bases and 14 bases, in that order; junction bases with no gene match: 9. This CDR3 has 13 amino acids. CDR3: CASTLTGGSALHF. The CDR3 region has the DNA TGTGCCAGCACCTTGACAGGGGGGTCGGCCCTCCACTTT.

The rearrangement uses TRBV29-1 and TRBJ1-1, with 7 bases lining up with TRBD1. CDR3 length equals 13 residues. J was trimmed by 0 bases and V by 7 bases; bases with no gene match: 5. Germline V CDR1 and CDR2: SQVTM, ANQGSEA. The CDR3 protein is CSGEDRLNTEAFF. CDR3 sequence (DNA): TGCAGCGGCGAGGACAGGTTGAACACTGAAGCTTTCTTT.

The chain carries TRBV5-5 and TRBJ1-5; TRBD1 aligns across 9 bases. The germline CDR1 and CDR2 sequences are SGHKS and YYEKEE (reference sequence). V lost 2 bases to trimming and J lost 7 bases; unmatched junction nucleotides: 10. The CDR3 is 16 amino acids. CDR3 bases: TGTGCCAGCAGCTTACGGGACAGGGACGGACGGCAGCCCCAGCATTTT. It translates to CASSLRDRDGRQPQHF.

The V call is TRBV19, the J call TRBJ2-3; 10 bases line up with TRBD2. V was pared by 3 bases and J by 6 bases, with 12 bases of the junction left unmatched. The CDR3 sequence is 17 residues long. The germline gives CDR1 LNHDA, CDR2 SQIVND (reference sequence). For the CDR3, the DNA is TGTGCCAGTAGTATGGGTCGACTAGCGGGTAGCGGGGATACGCAGTATTTT. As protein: CASSMGRLAGSGDTQYF. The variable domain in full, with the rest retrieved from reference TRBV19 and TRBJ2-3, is DGGITQSPKYLFRKEGQNVTLSCEQNLNHDAMYWYRQDPGQGLRLIYYSQIVNDFQKGDIAEGYSVSREKKESFPLTVTSAQKNPTAFYLCASSMGRLAGSGDTQYFGPGTRLTVL.

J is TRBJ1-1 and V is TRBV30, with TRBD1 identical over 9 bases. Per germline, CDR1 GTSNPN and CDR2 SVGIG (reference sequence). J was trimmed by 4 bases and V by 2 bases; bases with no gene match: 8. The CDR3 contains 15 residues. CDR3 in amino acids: CAWSHRGRMGTEAFF. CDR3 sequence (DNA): TGTGCCTGGAGTCACAGGGGGCGGATGGGCACTGAAGCTTTCTTT.

The CDR3 loop is CASNPRAQPQHF. CDR3 nucleotide sequence: TGTGCCAGCAACCCGCGGGCCCAGCCCCAGCATTTT. The rearrangement links TRBV28 to TRBJ1-5; D is unresolved. V lost 7 bases and J lost 7, with 11 bases in between. The CDR3 sequence is 12 residues long. CDR1 and CDR2 (germline): MDHEN, SYDVKM.

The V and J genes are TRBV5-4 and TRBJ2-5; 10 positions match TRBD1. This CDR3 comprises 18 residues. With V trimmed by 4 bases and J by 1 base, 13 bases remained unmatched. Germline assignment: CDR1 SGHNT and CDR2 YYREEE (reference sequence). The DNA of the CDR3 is TGTGCCAGCAGCCTGACAGGGGGCTTTGGAGACCCCCAAGAGACCCAGTACTTC. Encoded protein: CASSLTGGFGDPQETQYF.

The CDR3 region is CASSQDPGRVSTEAFF. DNA of the CDR3: TGTGCCAGCAGCCAAGATCCCGGGAGAGTCAGCACTGAAGCTTTCTTT. This chain links TRBV3-1 (or the pseudogene TRBV3-2) with TRBJ1-1; no definite D call. The V gene's germline CDR1 is LGHDT and CDR2 YNNKEL (reference sequence). V lost 0 bases and J 4 bases, leaving 15 bases between the germline ends. This CDR3 contains 16 residues.

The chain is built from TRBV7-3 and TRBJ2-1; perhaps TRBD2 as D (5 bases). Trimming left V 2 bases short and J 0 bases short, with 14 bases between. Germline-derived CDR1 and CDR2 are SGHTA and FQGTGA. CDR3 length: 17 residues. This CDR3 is CASSLYSGGSSYNEQFF. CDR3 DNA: TGTGCCAGCAGCTTATATTCGGGCGGGTCCTCCTACAATGAGCAGTTCTTC.

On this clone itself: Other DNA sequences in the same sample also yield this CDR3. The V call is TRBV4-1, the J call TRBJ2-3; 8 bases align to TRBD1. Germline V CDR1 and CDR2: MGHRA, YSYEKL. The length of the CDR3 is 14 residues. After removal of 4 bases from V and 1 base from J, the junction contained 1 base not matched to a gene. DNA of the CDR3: TGCGCCAGCAGCCTGGGACAGGGCACAGATACGCAGTATTTT. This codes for CASSLGQGTDTQYF.

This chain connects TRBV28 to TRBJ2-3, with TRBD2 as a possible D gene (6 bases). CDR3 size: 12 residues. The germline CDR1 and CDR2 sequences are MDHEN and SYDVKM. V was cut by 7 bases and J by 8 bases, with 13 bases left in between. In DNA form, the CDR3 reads TGTGCCAGCACCTACGTGGGGGGTACGCAGTATTTT. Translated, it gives CASTYVGGTQYF.